The 30 T cell receptor beta chains listed next were all sequenced from one sample in a study of T cell responses to AZD1222 COVID-19 vaccine. The repertoire was sequenced with immunoSEQ multiplex PCR; TCRdb's copy has only in-frame clones and lacks some. The table shows 120,000 to 150,000 clones, with 88% occurring only once. The sequencing here drew on peripheral blood, taken on day 0 of MenACWY control vaccination. These receptors were taken from an adult in good health.

This chain joins TRBV9 and TRBJ1-2; 9 nucleotides align to TRBD1. V dropped 1 base and J dropped 4; count of bases not matched to a gene: 5. Germline V gene data show CDR1 as SGDLS and CDR2 as YYNGEE. The CDR3 extends over 15 amino acids. The DNA for the CDR3 is TGTGCCAGCAGCGTATCGGGACAGGGCGGCTATGGCTACACCTTC. Its translation: CASSVSGQGGYGYTF.

This chain's CDR3 is CASSQGTGFTEAFF. CDR3 coding DNA: TGCGCCAGCAGCCAGGGTACAGGGTTCACTGAAGCTTTCTTT. The chain employs TRBV4-1 and TRBJ1-1, with D perhaps matching TRBD1 (6 bases). Germline V gene data show CDR1 as MGHRA and CDR2 as YSYEKL. The CDR3 extends over 14 amino acids. The ends were cut back, 3 bases at V and 4 bases at J, with 12 bases in the middle.

This clone showed up just once. The chain joins TRBV3-1 (or the pseudogene TRBV3-2) to TRBJ1-2, with D maybe TRBD1 (5 bases). Germline CDR1 reads LGHDT; CDR2 reads YNNKEL (reference sequence). The CDR3 has 14 residues. Trimming removed 3 bases at V and 4 bases at J, with 12 bases between. The CDR3 region is CASSQYGAIYGYTF. The CDR3 bases are TGTGCCAGCAGCCAGTACGGGGCGATCTATGGCTACACCTTC.

The chain is built from TRBV19 and TRBJ2-1; the match to TRBD2 covers 8 bases. This CDR3 has 14 residues. The V gene end was trimmed by 4 bases and the J gene end by 4 bases; junction bases not matched to a gene: 3. CDR1 and CDR2 (germline): LNHDA, SQIVND (reference sequence). DNA for the CDR3: TGTGCCAGTAGTACCATAGCGGGGTACAATGAGCAGTTCTTC. Translation: CASSTIAGYNEQFF.

This clone turned up a few times. This rearrangement joins TRBV4-3 to TRBJ1-2; TRBD1 agrees at 7 bases. The J segment lost 2 bases and the V segment lost 3 bases, leaving 3 bases of the junction unmatched. Per the germline V gene, CDR1 is LGHNA and CDR2 is YSLEER. This CDR3 is 14 amino acids long. For the CDR3, the DNA is TGCGCCAGCAGCCATCTACAGGGGAACTATGGCTACACCTTC. Amino acids: CASSHLQGNYGYTF.

CDR3 sequence (DNA): TGTGCCACCAGTGATACATCCGGGACAGGGTATGGCTACACCTTC. As protein: CATSDTSGTGYGYTF. V gene TRBV24-1 combines with J gene TRBJ1-2, with 9 bases aligning to TRBD1. V lost 3 bases and J lost 5; bases outside the gene matches: 6. Per the germline V gene, CDR1 is KGHDR and CDR2 is SFDVKD. The CDR3 runs 15 residues.

The chain is built from TRBV18 and TRBJ1-1; a weak D match, TRBD1 (5 bases). Germline CDR1 KGHSH, CDR2 LQKENI. The CDR3 extends over 14 amino acids. V was trimmed by 3 bases and J by 1 base, leaving 9 bases between them. The CDR3 loop is CASSPREGNTEAFF. CDR3 DNA: TGTGCCAGCTCACCCAGGGAGGGGAACACTGAAGCTTTCTTT.

The chain employs TRBV6-2 or TRBV6-3 and TRBJ1-4; 8 nucleotides agree with TRBD1. Germline V gene sequence: CDR1 MNHEY, CDR2 SVGEGT. This CDR3 is 14 amino acids long. V lost 4 bases to trimming and J lost 8 bases; unmatched junction nucleotides: 6. The CDR3 DNA reads as TGTGCCAGCAGTTCCCGGACAGGGAACGAAAAACTGTTTTTT. Translated: CASSSRTGNEKLFF.

V usage is TRBV12-3 or TRBV12-4 and J usage is TRBJ2-7; D may match TRBD1 or TRBD2 (5 bases each). Trimming shortened V by 3 bases and J by 9 bases, and 9 bases separated the two germline ends. The CDR3 contains 11 residues. The CDR3, as DNA: TGTGCCAGCAGTTTGGTGGGGACGCAGTACTTC. It specifies CASSLVGTQYF.

The chain couples TRBV19 to TRBJ1-5; D might be TRBD1 (5 bases). The CDR3 sequence is 17 residues long. The V and J ends lost 0 bases and 0 bases respectively, with 12 bases between them. Germline V gives CDR1 LNHDA, CDR2 SQIVND (reference sequence). In nucleotides, the CDR3 is TGTGCCAGTAGTATAGAGGGGAGAGGGGCTAGCAATCAGCCCCAGCATTTT. Amino acids: CASSIEGRGASNQPQHF.

The CDR3 region has the DNA TGTGCCAGCAGCTTAGAGGGGGACTTCTACACAGATACGCAGTATTTT. Translating it yields CASSLEGDFYTDTQYF. The chain combines TRBV7-2 with TRBJ2-3; perhaps D is TRBD1 or TRBD2 (6 bases each). Germline lookup yields CDR1 SGHTA and CDR2 FQGNSA. There are 16 residues in the CDR3. V was pared by 1 base and J by 2 bases, with 13 bases between. Drawing the rest from reference TRBV7-2 and TRBJ2-3, the complete variable domain is GAGVSQSPSNKVTEKGKDVELRCDPISGHTALYWYRQSLGQGLEFLIYFQGNSAPDKSGLPSDRFSAERTGGSVSTLTIQRTQQEDSAVYLCASSLEGDFYTDTQYFGPGTRLTVL.

The V gene is TRBV24-1, the J gene TRBJ1-2; D gene uncertain. CDR1 is KGHDR, CDR2 SFDVKD, per germline. The CDR3 covers 11 residues. V lost 4 bases and J 7 bases, leaving 6 bases between the germline ends. The CDR3 protein is CATSEDGGYTF. In DNA, the CDR3 is TGTGCCACCAGTGAGGACGGTGGCTACACCTTC.

The V and J genes are TRBV6-5 and TRBJ1-6, with TRBD1 as a possible D gene (6 bases). CDR3 length: 14 amino acids. Looked up from germline, CDR1 is MNHEY and CDR2 is SVGAGI. V gave up 7 bases and J gave up 5 bases, with 12 bases separating them. CDR3 residues: CASIRDTHNSPLHF. The CDR3 coding sequence is TGTGCCAGCATTCGGGACACCCATAATTCACCCCTCCACTTT.

The chain has TRBV11-2 and TRBJ2-3; D is unclear. Germline lookup yields CDR1 SGHAT and CDR2 FQNNGV. V was shortened by 4 bases and J by 3 bases, with 11 bases between the two germline ends. The length of the CDR3 is 14 residues. CDR3 protein: CASSSRSFTDTQYF. The CDR3 nucleotides are TGTGCCAGCAGCTCTCGAAGTTTTACAGATACGCAGTATTTT. The whole variable domain, filled in from reference TRBV11-2 and TRBJ2-3, reads EAGVAQSPRYKIIEKRQSVAFWCNPISGHATLYWYQQILGQGPKLLIQFQNNGVVDDSQLPKDRFSAERLKGVDSTLKIQPAKLEDSAVYLCASSSRSFTDTQYFGPGTRLTVL.

CDR3 in amino acids: CASSPQAANYGYTF. The CDR3 DNA reads as TGCGCCAGCAGCCCCCAGGCCGCTAACTATGGCTACACCTTC. The V and J genes are TRBV4-3 and TRBJ1-2; D remains ambiguous. V shed 4 bases and J shed 0 bases, with 9 bases lying between them. The CDR3 consists of 14 residues. CDR1 is LGHNA and CDR2 is YSLEER in the germline V gene.

The chain joins TRBV7-2 to TRBJ2-1, with D perhaps matching TRBD1 (6 bases). CDR3 length equals 16 residues. Trimming removed 0 bases at V and 0 bases at J, with 9 bases between. Germline V gene sequence: CDR1 SGHTA, CDR2 FQGNSA. CDR3: CASSLAGDTSYNEQFF. DNA for the CDR3: TGTGCCAGCAGCTTAGCGGGGGACACCTCCTACAATGAGCAGTTCTTC.

This clone appeared once. J is TRBJ1-2 and V is TRBV9; D perhaps matches TRBD1 (5 bases). Germline CDR1 is SGDLS and CDR2 is YYNGEE. The CDR3 sequence is 16 residues long. V was cut by 1 base and J by 1 base, with 14 bases left in between. The CDR3 protein is CASSVHRQKLNYGYTF. CDR3 bases: TGTGCCAGCAGCGTACATCGACAGAAGCTTAACTATGGCTACACCTTC. Based on the CDR3 plus reference TRBV9 and TRBJ1-2, the full variable domain is DSGVTQTPKHLITATGQRVTLRCSPRSGDLSVYWYQQSLDQGLQFLIQYYNGEERAKGNILERFSAQQFPDLHSELNLSSLELGDSALYFCASSVHRQKLNYGYTFGSGTRLTVV.

The V and J genes are TRBV2 and TRBJ1-1; perhaps TRBD1 as D (5 bases). In germline, CDR1 is SNHLY, CDR2 FYNNEI. This CDR3 contains 12 residues. The V and J ends lost 9 bases and 4 bases respectively, with 12 bases between them. The CDR3 sequence: CARRGGGTEAFF. The CDR3 DNA follows: TGTGCCAGAAGGGGTGGCGGCACTGAAGCTTTCTTT.

The V gene is TRBV19, the J gene TRBJ1-2, with D unresolved. Germline-derived CDR1 and CDR2 are LNHDA and SQIVND (reference sequence). This CDR3 region has 13 residues. V was trimmed by 6 bases and J by 2 bases, leaving 10 bases between them. This CDR3 reads CASRVSLNYGYTF. CDR3 nucleotides: TGTGCCAGTAGGGTCAGCCTCAACTATGGCTACACCTTC.

The V gene is TRBV12-5, the J gene TRBJ1-1; 8 positions match TRBD1. CDR3 length equals 17 residues. CDR1 is LGHNT, CDR2 FRNRAP, per germline. Trimming at V came to 1 base and at J to 1 base, leaving 8 bases not matched to a gene. The DNA of the CDR3 is TGTGCTAGTGGTTTGGCACAGGGGGAACAAGAGAACACTGAAGCTTTCTTT. Translated, it gives CASGLAQGEQENTEAFF.

The J gene is TRBJ2-1, the V gene TRBV10-3, with 8 positions matching TRBD2. The V gene's germline CDR1 is ENHRY and CDR2 SYGVKD. CDR3 length equals 17 residues. Trimming cost V 1 base and J 4 bases; bases outside gene matches: 9. The CDR3 coding sequence is TGTGCCATCAGTGAGTTGGGCGGGGGGTCCCGTTACAATGAGCAGTTCTTC. This codes for CAISELGGGSRYNEQFF.

This sequence joins TRBV7-9 and TRBJ2-1, with TRBD2 as a possible D gene (7 bases). The V gene lost 1 base and the J gene lost 8 bases, with 12 bases spanning the gap. This CDR3 spans 14 amino acids. Germline loops: CDR1 SEHNR, CDR2 FQNEAQ (reference sequence). The CDR3 loop is CASSLEGGHDEQFF. The CDR3 DNA reads TGTGCCAGCAGCTTAGAGGGGGGGCATGATGAGCAGTTCTTC.

The chain carries TRBV24-1 and TRBJ2-1; TRBD1 is a possible D gene (6 bases). Germline V gene sequence: CDR1 KGHDR, CDR2 SFDVKD. The CDR3 has 14 residues. The V and J ends lost 10 bases and 3 bases respectively, with 15 bases between them. CDR3: CATEDSWGYNEQFF. The CDR3 DNA reads as TGTGCCACTGAGGACAGCTGGGGCTACAATGAGCAGTTCTTC.

The chain employs TRBV5-1 and TRBJ1-1; 8 nucleotides line up with TRBD1. The V gene end was trimmed by 6 bases and the J gene end by 3 bases; junction bases not matched to a gene: 13. The germline gives CDR1 SGHRS, CDR2 YFSETQ. The CDR3 length is 16 residues. CDR3 amino acids: CASKTYQGAVDTEAFF. DNA of the CDR3: TGCGCCAGCAAGACCTATCAGGGGGCGGTGGACACTGAAGCTTTCTTT.

This chain links TRBV5-4 with TRBJ2-2; 7 nucleotides line up with TRBD1. Germline CDR1 and CDR2: SGHNT and YYREEE (reference sequence). CDR3 length: 15 residues. V lost 4 bases, J lost 6 bases, and 9 bases stayed unmatched. The CDR3, as DNA: TGTGCCAGCAGCCCGGCAGGGGGTAACGCCGGGGAGCTGTTTTTT. This gives the protein CASSPAGGNAGELFF.

The rearrangement joins TRBV5-1 to TRBJ2-1; 9 bases match TRBD1. CDR1 is SGHRS and CDR2 is YFSETQ in the germline V gene. The CDR3 has 15 residues. Unmatched junction bases numbered 6, after V lost 4 bases and J lost 4 bases. The CDR3 coding sequence is TGCGCCAGCAGCGAACAGGGGGCGCGGTACAATGAGCAGTTCTTC. Translating it yields CASSEQGARYNEQFF.

V gene TRBV4-3 combines with J gene TRBJ2-7; 9 nucleotides agree with TRBD1. Germline V gene lookup returns CDR1 LGHNA and CDR2 YSLEER. V lost 0 bases to trimming and J lost 7 bases; unmatched junction nucleotides: 10. The CDR3 has 16 amino acids. The DNA for the CDR3 is TGCGCCAGCAGCCAAGATGCGGGGACAGGGAGGAGTGAGCAGTACTTC. It translates to CASSQDAGTGRSEQYF.

The rearrangement joins TRBV9 to TRBJ1-2; D uncertain. The CDR3 totals 14 residues. The V gene lost 0 bases and the J gene lost 2 bases, with 8 bases spanning the gap. Germline lookup yields CDR1 SGDLS and CDR2 YYNGEE. The CDR3 DNA sequence: TGTGCCAGCAGCGTAGACAGTAACAACTATGGCTACACCTTC. This translates into CASSVDSNNYGYTF.

V usage is TRBV9 and J usage is TRBJ1-2; D is unclear. Trimming removed 7 bases from V and 5 bases from J, with 12 bases in between. CDR3 size: 12 residues. The germline V gene has CDR1 SGDLS and CDR2 YYNGEE. CDR3: CASQGREYGYTF. In nucleotides, the CDR3 is TGTGCCAGCCAAGGGCGAGAATATGGCTACACCTTC.

The genes are TRBV11-2 and TRBJ2-7; D ambiguous. Per the germline V gene, CDR1 is SGHAT and CDR2 is FQNNGV. V was pared by 5 bases and J by 1 base, with 6 bases between. The CDR3 loop spans 12 amino acids. CDR3 region: CASSPRSYEQYF. The CDR3 nucleotides are TGTGCCAGCAGCCCCCGTTCCTACGAGCAGTACTTC.